The 22 T cell receptor beta chains in this list originate from one sample, sequenced in a study of T cells after yellow fever vaccination. TCRdb fed the 5' RACE reads into MiXCR, producing one record per CDR3 protein. The sample yields about 320,000 distinct CDR3 sequences, roughly a tenth seen once. The sequenced sample was CD4+ T cells sorted from PBMCs, obtained 45 days after the yellow fever booster vaccination. The source of these receptors is a man between 18 and 29 years old who received the YFV17D yellow fever vaccine.

This clonotype was counted between two and nine times. The chain has TRBV29-1 and TRBJ1-1; a possible D gene is TRBD1 (5 bases). Germline CDR1 reads SQVTM; CDR2 reads ANQGSEA. The CDR3 is made up of 15 amino acids. Trimming removed 6 bases at V and 0 bases at J, with 17 bases between. CDR3 DNA sequence: TGCAGCGTCGGGGGACGGAATCTCATGAACACTGAAGCTTTCTTT. The encoded protein is CSVGGRNLMNTEAFF.

This clonotype was seen many times. The V call is TRBV5-1, the J call TRBJ2-1, with a weak D call TRBD2 (6 bases). There are 15 residues in the CDR3. From germline, CDR1 is SGHRS and CDR2 YFSETQ. Trimming shortened V by 4 bases and J by 6 bases, and 17 bases separated the two germline ends. The CDR3 loop reads CASSPMGDFTNEQFF. The CDR3 DNA sequence: TGCGCCAGCAGCCCCATGGGGGACTTTACCAATGAGCAGTTCTTC.

The chain uses TRBV2 and TRBJ2-2; D gene ambiguous. This CDR3 is built from 14 residues. From germline, CDR1 is SNHLY and CDR2 FYNNEI. Trimming cost V 6 bases and J 5 bases, with 13 bases left between them. CDR3 sequence reads: CASSVALRTGELFF. CDR3 DNA sequence: TGTGCCAGCAGCGTCGCCCTCCGGACCGGGGAGCTGTTTTTT. The full variable domain, completed using reference TRBV2 and TRBJ2-2, is EPEVTQTPSHQVTQMGQEVILRCVPISNHLYFYWYRQILGQKVEFLVSFYNNEISEKSEIFDDQFSVERPDGSNFTLKIRSTKLEDSAMYFCASSVALRTGELFFGEGSRLTVL.

This clonotype was found a few times. The rearrangement uses TRBV15 and TRBJ1-2, with a tentative D call TRBD1 (6 bases). V dropped 3 bases and J dropped 7 bases, with 12 bases sitting between them. Germline loops: CDR1 LNHNV, CDR2 YYDKDF (reference sequence). The CDR3 runs 13 residues. The CDR3 region is CATSSPGALGYTF. CDR3 in DNA: TGTGCCACCAGCAGTCCGGGGGCGCTTGGCTACACCTTC. Based on the CDR3 plus reference TRBV15 and TRBJ1-2, the full variable domain is DAMVIQNPRYQVTQFGKPVTLSCSQTLNHNVMYWYQQKSSQAPKLLFHYYDKDFNNEADTPDNFQSRRPNTSFCFLDIRSPGLGDTAMYLCATSSPGALGYTFGSGTRLTVV.

This clonotype was detected a few times. The rearrangement uses TRBV2 and TRBJ2-7; D uncertain. The V end was cut by 4 bases, the J end by 0 bases, with 10 bases between. Germline assignment: CDR1 SNHLY and CDR2 FYNNEI. The CDR3 is made up of 14 amino acids. CDR3 bases: TGTGCCAGCAGTGCCAACGGACGCTCCTACGAGCAGTACGTC. It encodes CASSANGRSYEQYV.

This clonotype was counted only a few times. The V and J genes are TRBV7-6 and TRBJ2-1; D remains unclear. The germline V and J ends were trimmed by 1 base and 5 bases, with 15 bases remaining between them. This CDR3 is built from 16 residues. Germline CDR1 and CDR2: SGHVS and FNYEAQ. The CDR3 bases are TGTGCCAGCAGCTTAGAGGCTAAGATTGTCCACAATGAGCAGTTCTTC. It codes for CASSLEAKIVHNEQFF. Supplemented by reference TRBV7-6 and TRBJ2-1, the full variable domain reads GAGVSQSPRYKVTKRGQDVALRCDPISGHVSLYWYRQALGQGPEFLTYFNYEAQQDKSGLPNDRFSAERPEGSISTLTIQRTEQRDSAMYRCASSLEAKIVHNEQFFGPGTRLTVL.

In its sample, this clonotype was seen many times. Here the CDR3 reads CASSLYGADQPQHF. CDR3 bases: TGTGCCAGCAGCTTATACGGGGCGGATCAGCCCCAGCATTTT. V is TRBV7-2 and J is TRBJ1-5; D perhaps matches TRBD1 (5 bases). The germline V and J ends were trimmed by 2 bases and 5 bases, with 10 bases remaining between them. The CDR3 is made up of 14 amino acids. The germline V gene has CDR1 SGHTA and CDR2 FQGNSA.

Only a few counts were recorded for this clonotype. The chain is built from TRBV20-1 and TRBJ2-3; D perhaps matches TRBD2 (5 bases). Germline assignment: CDR1 DFQATT and CDR2 SNEGSKA (reference sequence). The CDR3 spans 13 residues. V dropped 3 bases and J dropped 2 bases, with 9 bases sitting between them. CDR3 sequence: CSARADFTDTQYF. CDR3 coding DNA: TGCAGTGCTAGGGCGGACTTCACAGATACGCAGTATTTT.

This clonotype was counted ten times or more. CDR3 protein: CASSPFRGREQYF. Here the CDR3 DNA reads TGCGCCAGCAGCCCCTTTCGGGGTCGAGAGCAGTACTTC. V usage is TRBV5-1 and J usage is TRBJ2-7; perhaps TRBD2 as D (5 bases). The CDR3 runs 13 residues. Looked up from germline, CDR1 is SGHRS and CDR2 is YFSETQ. Trimming took 4 bases from V and 7 from J, leaving 15 bases between them.

The table lists this clonotype with a few counts. V and J are TRBV13 and TRBJ2-1; 9 positions match TRBD2. Germline CDR1 is PRHDT and CDR2 is FYEKMQ (reference sequence). The CDR3 sequence is 13 residues long. V was pared by 1 base and J by 10 bases, with 2 bases of the junction left unmatched. CDR3 amino acids: CASSLVLAGEQFF. CDR3 DNA sequence: TGTGCCAGCAGCTTAGTGCTAGCGGGGGAGCAGTTCTTC.

V gene TRBV6-5 combines with J gene TRBJ2-5; 10 bases fit TRBD2. V shed 4 bases and J 4 bases; nucleotides not matched to a gene: 6. The germline V gene has CDR1 MNHEY and CDR2 SVGAGI. This CDR3 has 15 amino acids. The CDR3: CASSFSGGAVETQYF. The CDR3 DNA reads as TGTGCCAGCAGTTTCAGCGGGGGGGCCGTAGAGACCCAGTACTTC.

This clonotype occurred many times. The V and J genes are TRBV5-4 and TRBJ2-7, with D unclear. CDR1 and CDR2 (germline): SGHNT, YYREEE (reference sequence). The CDR3 is 14 amino acids. The V end lost 7 bases, the J end lost 0 bases, and 14 bases lay between the germline ends. The DNA for the CDR3 is TGTGCCAGCTCTACGGCGCCGTACTCCTACGAGCAGTACGTC. Its protein is CASSTAPYSYEQYV.

The chain carries TRBV7-9 and TRBJ1-6; perhaps TRBD1 as D (5 bases). Germline CDR1 reads SEHNR; CDR2 reads FQNEAQ (reference sequence). V was cut by 4 bases and J by 0 bases, with 16 bases left in between. CDR3 size: 18 residues. The CDR3 nucleotides are TGTGCCAGCAGCTCCGGGGGTATGGTGAGCTCCTATAATTCACCCCTCCACTTT. Its protein is CASSSGGMVSSYNSPLHF. The full variable domain, its missing parts supplied by reference TRBV7-9 and TRBJ1-6, is DTGVSQNPRHKITKRGQNVTFRCDPISEHNRLYWYRQTLGQGPEFLTYFQNEAQLEKSRLLSDRFSAERPKGSFSTLEIQRTEQGDSAMYLCASSSGGMVSSYNSPLHFGNGTRLTVT.

V is TRBV5-1 and J is TRBJ1-1; 7 nucleotides align to TRBD1. CDR1 and CDR2 (germline): SGHRS, YFSETQ. V lost 4 bases, J lost 0 bases, and 15 bases stayed unmatched. This CDR3 is 18 amino acids long. The CDR3 spells CASSRVRDSNLMNTEAFF. The CDR3 DNA follows: TGCGCCAGCAGCCGAGTCCGGGACAGCAATTTGATGAACACTGAAGCTTTCTTT.

The genes are TRBV11-1 and TRBJ2-1, with 11 bases that match TRBD1. J was trimmed by 6 bases and V by 5 bases; bases with no gene match: 9. The CDR3 covers 16 residues. Germline CDR1 is SGHAT and CDR2 is FQDESV (reference sequence). This CDR3 reads CASSGIGQGAGNEQFF. Written as DNA, the CDR3 is TGTGCCAGCAGCGGGATCGGACAGGGGGCGGGCAATGAGCAGTTCTTC.

The chain is built from TRBV7-2 and TRBJ1-1, with 11 bases matching TRBD1. Germline-derived CDR1 and CDR2 are SGHTA and FQGNSA. The trim removed 5 bases at V and 5 bases at J, leaving 7 bases unmatched. The CDR3 length is 15 residues. The CDR3 nucleotides are TGTGCCAGCAGCGGGACAGGGGGTGTCGCGACTGAAGCTTTCTTT. Translation: CASSGTGGVATEAFF.

The CDR3 sequence is CSARGGQGLYEQYF. In nucleotides, the CDR3 is TGCAGTGCTAGAGGGGGACAGGGTCTTTACGAGCAGTACTTC. This sequence joins TRBV20-1 and TRBJ2-7, with 9 bases matching TRBD1. V dropped 1 base and J dropped 4; count of bases not matched to a gene: 5. CDR3 size: 14 residues. The germline V gene encodes CDR1 DFQATT and CDR2 SNEGSKA (reference sequence).

J is TRBJ1-1 and V is TRBV6-2 or TRBV6-3, with 9 bases lining up with TRBD1. This CDR3 has 14 residues. Germline-derived CDR1 and CDR2 are MNHEY and SVGEGT. Trimming cost V 5 bases and J 5 bases; bases outside gene matches: 6. CDR3 region: CASSNPGQGTEAFF. CDR3 nucleotide sequence: TGTGCCAGCAGTAACCCGGGACAGGGAACTGAAGCTTTCTTT.

This clonotype has a count of ten or more. The chain uses TRBV11-2 and TRBJ1-4; maybe TRBD1 (6 bases). The CDR3 runs to 15 residues. Germline V gene sequence: CDR1 SGHAT, CDR2 FQNNGV. V was pared by 3 bases and J by 6 bases, with 14 bases between. CDR3 coding DNA: TGTGCCAGCAGCTTTAATAACAGGGTGGATGAAAAACTGTTTTTT. The encoded protein is CASSFNNRVDEKLFF.

This clonotype has a handful of counts. The chain recombines TRBV5-1 with TRBJ1-2; 10 positions match TRBD1. Looked up from germline, CDR1 is SGHRS and CDR2 is YFSETQ. The CDR3 has 17 residues. V shed 0 bases, J shed 8 bases, and the junction held 13 bases outside the gene matches. The CDR3: CASSLARGQGSFTGYTF. The CDR3 DNA follows: TGCGCCAGCAGCTTGGCCAGGGGACAGGGGTCTTTTACAGGCTACACCTTC.

The J gene is TRBJ2-1, the V gene TRBV12-3 or TRBV12-4, with 13 positions matching TRBD2. The V segment lost 4 bases and the J segment 3 bases; nucleotides outside the gene matches: 9. The CDR3 length is 18 residues. CDR3 sequence reads: CASSYRLAGGDYYNEQFF. CDR3 DNA sequence: TGTGCCAGCAGTTACCGACTAGCGGGGGGAGATTACTACAATGAGCAGTTCTTC.

This clonotype came up a few times. The rearrangement joins TRBV18 to TRBJ1-5; no firm D call. V was pared by 3 bases and J by 5 bases, with 2 bases between. This CDR3 is 11 amino acids long. CDR1 is KGHSH, CDR2 LQKENI, per germline. The CDR3 is CASSPDQPQHF. The CDR3 nucleotides are TGTGCCAGCTCACCTGATCAGCCCCAGCATTTT.